The rows below give T cell receptor beta chains drawn from one sample of a study of control samples from healthy donors and cancer patients. Only in-frame clones appear in the TCRdb table, and some are missing; sequencing was by immunoSEQ multiplex PCR. Of over 100,000 clones in the sample, approximately 90% are singletons; the top ten hold 3.4%. Sequencing used blood. These receptors were obtained from a man between 40 and 49 years old in good health. Both conserved end residues are part of each CDR3. D genes are given only for firm matches. Clone size, where shown, is once, few, many, or a class for clones that have expanded.

size,D,J,V,DNA,CDR3
.,.,TRBJ1-5,TRBV7-6,TGTGCCAGCAGCTTAGAATCGGAAGATCAGCCCCAGCATTTT,CASSLESEDQPQHF
.,TRBD1,TRBJ2-1,TRBV29-1,TGCAGCGTGACGACAGGGAGCTCCTACAATGAGCAGTTCTTC,CSVTTGSSYNEQFF
.,.,TRBJ2-1,TRBV9,TGTGCCAGCAGCGTAGCCCGGGACGGGGATCTTGTGTTCTTC,CASSVARDGDLVFF
once,.,TRBJ1-5,TRBV4-3,TGCGCCAGCAGCCAAGATCACGGGCCAGGGCACGCGTGGAGCAATCAGCCCCAGCATTTT,CASSQDHGPGHAWSNQPQHF
.,TRBD1,TRBJ1-4,TRBV5-1,TGCGCCAGCAGGTTAGGGACAGGGGGCGAAAAACTGTTTTTT,CASRLGTGGEKLFF
.,.,TRBJ2-1,TRBV9,TGTGCCAGCAGCGTAGTCGGGGACAATGAGCAGTTCTTC,CASSVVGDNEQFF
.,.,TRBJ1-2,TRBV20-1,TGCAGTGCTCCAGGGGTCTATGGCTACACCTTC,CSAPGVYGYTF
.,.,TRBJ1-1,TRBV10-3,TGTGCCATCAGTGAGACCGACAGATTGAACACTGAAGCTTTCTTT,CAISETDRLNTEAFF
.,.,TRBJ1-6,TRBV6-5,TGTGCCAGCAGTTACTCCCGGTGGAATTCACCCCTCCACTTT,CASSYSRWNSPLHF
.,.,TRBJ2-7,TRBV6-6,TGTGCCAGCAGTCGGGACGGAACCTACGAGCAGTACTTC,CASSRDGTYEQYF
.,.,TRBJ1-1,TRBV5-6,TGTGCCAGCAGCTTCTCACCAGGGTTGAACACTGAAGCTTTCTTT,CASSFSPGLNTEAFF
.,.,TRBJ1-2,TRBV18,TGTGCCAGCTCAACCCAGGGACTCTCGGAAGTAGGTGGCTACACCTTC,CASSTQGLSEVGGYTF
once,TRBD2,TRBJ2-1,TRBV7-9,TGTGCCAGCAGCCCGGGGGTAGCGGGGGCGGGCAATGAGCAGTTCTTC,CASSPGVAGAGNEQFF
.,.,TRBJ1-1,TRBV29-1,TGCAGCGTTGAGAAGAACACTGAAGCTTTCTTT,CSVEKNTEAFF
.,.,TRBJ1-5,TRBV24-1,TGTGCCACCAGTGATCCCGGGGGGGGTCAGCCCCAGCATTTT,CATSDPGGGQPQHF
.,.,TRBJ1-1,TRBV19,TGTGCCAGTAGTCTAGACAGAATGAACACTGAAGCTTTCTTT,CASSLDRMNTEAFF
.,.,TRBJ1-4,TRBV5-5,TGTGCCAGCAGCTTAGGGGCCGGGGAGGAAAAACTGTTTTTT,CASSLGAGEEKLFF
.,.,TRBJ1-1,TRBV5-1,TGCGCCAGCACGGAGCACGTCGGGGCGGCTGAAGCTTTCTTT,CASTEHVGAAEAFF
.,TRBD1,TRBJ1-2,TRBV29-1,TGCAGCGTTGGGACTCGACAGGGTCGTAACTATGGCTACACCTTC,CSVGTRQGRNYGYTF
few,TRBD1,TRBJ2-5,TRBV10-3,TGTGCCATCAGTGGACCGGGACAGGTAGGAGAGACCCAGTACTTC,CAISGPGQVGETQYF
.,.,TRBJ2-5,TRBV11-1,TGTGCCAGCAGCCGGGGTGACAACCAAGAGACCCAGTACTTC,CASSRGDNQETQYF
.,.,TRBJ2-3,TRBV6-4,TGTGCCAGCAGTGTATCAGACGGCACAGATACGCAGTATTTT,CASSVSDGTDTQYF
once,TRBD1,TRBJ1-6,TRBV4-3,TGCGCCAGCAGGCGACAGGGTAGGACACCCCTCCACTTT,CASRRQGRTPLHF
.,TRBD1,TRBJ2-7,TRBV6-5,TGTGCCAGCAGTACTGGACAGGGAAAATACGAGCAGTACTTC,CASSTGQGKYEQYF
.,TRBD1,TRBJ2-7,TRBV6-6,TGTGCCAGCAGTTACGGGACAGGGGCGAGCTCCTACGAGCAGTACTTC,CASSYGTGASSYEQYF
.,.,TRBJ1-1,TRBV7-9,TGTGCCAGCAGCCCTGAGGGAGGTCTATGGAACACTGAAGCTTTCTTT,CASSPEGGLWNTEAFF
.,.,TRBJ2-6,TRBV30,TGTGCCTGGGACAGGTCTGGGGCCAACGTCCTGACTTTC,CAWDRSGANVLTF
.,.,TRBJ2-7,TRBV4-2,TGTGCCAGCAGCCAAGATCTGGGCAGGGTCACCTACGAGCAGTACTTC,CASSQDLGRVTYEQYF
.,.,TRBJ1-4,TRBV4-1,TGCGCCAGCAGCCAAGTTTTGGCTCATAATGAAAAACTGTTTTTT,CASSQVLAHNEKLFF
.,.,TRBJ2-2,TRBV24-1,TGTGCCACCAGTGATTTGCGACAGGTTGGGAGCGGGGAGCTGTTTTTT,CATSDLRQVGSGELFF
.,TRBD2,TRBJ2-3,TRBV6-1,TGTGCCAGCAGTGGGCTAGCGGGGGTTCTGGGAGATACGCAGTATTTT,CASSGLAGVLGDTQYF
medium-sized,TRBD1,TRBJ1-1,TRBV7-3,TGTGCCAGCAGCCAGGGGGGTTGGACTGAAGCTTTCTTT,CASSQGGWTEAFF
.,TRBD1,TRBJ1-6,TRBV27,TGTGCCAGCCGAACAGGGGTTTGGTCCTATAATTCACCCCTCCACTTT,CASRTGVWSYNSPLHF
.,TRBD1,TRBJ2-2,TRBV7-7,TGTGCCAGCAGCTTAGGGGACAGGCTCGGCGGGGAGCTGTTTTTT,CASSLGDRLGGELFF
.,.,TRBJ2-6,TRBV30,TGTGCCTGGGGACAGACCTCTGGGGCCAACGTCCTGACTTTC,CAWGQTSGANVLTF
.,TRBD1,TRBJ1-4,TRBV15,TGTGCCACCAGCCTGACAGGGGCTAATGAAAAACTGTTTTTT,CATSLTGANEKLFF
.,TRBD2,TRBJ2-3,TRBV9,TGTGCCAGCAGCGTCAGCGGGGATAGCACAGATACGCAGTATTTT,CASSVSGDSTDTQYF
.,TRBD1,TRBJ1-1,TRBV6-5,TGTGCCAGCAGTTATCAGAATCAGGGGGAGACTGAAGCTTTCTTT,CASSYQNQGETEAFF
.,.,TRBJ1-2,TRBV7-9,TGTGCCAGCAGCTCGAGTAGCTATGGCTACACCTTC,CASSSSSYGYTF
.,.,TRBJ1-2,TRBV12-3/TRBV12-4,TGTGCCAGCAGCCTGTCCCGGGGCCTACAGTACACCTTC,CASSLSRGLQYTF
.,TRBD1,TRBJ1-2,TRBV7-9,TGTGCCAGCAGCCTATACCGGGACAGGGAGTCTCATGGCTACACCTTC,CASSLYRDRESHGYTF
.,.,TRBJ1-1,TRBV19,TGTGCCAGTAGTATAGTAAGTTACACTGAAGCTTTCTTT,CASSIVSYTEAFF
.,TRBD2,TRBJ2-3,TRBV5-1,TGCGCCAGCAGCCCGCGGGAGAGCACAGATACGCAGTATTTT,CASSPRESTDTQYF
once,.,TRBJ2-3,TRBV18,TGTGCCAGCTCAGGGTTAGGTGATACGCAGTATTTT,CASSGLGDTQYF
.,.,TRBJ1-2,TRBV19,TGTGCCAGTAGTGCTACAGCTAACTATGGCTACACCTTC,CASSATANYGYTF
.,.,TRBJ2-1,TRBV28,TGTGCCAGCAGTCTCCCTCGAGGCTCCAATGAGCAGTTCTTC,CASSLPRGSNEQFF
.,.,TRBJ2-1,TRBV14,TGTGCCAGCAGCCAAGATCGGGGCAGATACAATGAGCAGTTCTTC,CASSQDRGRYNEQFF